Listed below are T cell receptor beta chains from one sample, sequenced in a study of regulatory T cells in long-lasting Graves disease. TCRdb re-derived calls from the multiplex PCR reads in MiXCR, one entry per CDR3 protein. Here the sample spans under 350,000 distinct CDR3 sequences, 22% being singletons. Sample: peripheral blood mononuclear cells (PBMCs), taken when the disease was refractory, from a patient treated with antithyroid drugs. These receptors originate from a female donor with Graves disease. Both conserved end residues are part of each CDR3. The order of the fields is clone size, V gene, D gene, J gene, CDR3 protein, CDR3 DNA. The D gene is left open where the match is weak. Clone size, where shown, is once, few, many, or a class for clones that have expanded.

few	TRBV12-3/TRBV12-4	.	TRBJ2-2	CASSPNRELGELFF	TGTGCCAGCAGTCCAAACAGGGAGCTAGGGGAGCTGTTTTTT
.	TRBV5-1	TRBD1	TRBJ2-2	CASSTQGAVGELFF	TGCGCCAGCAGCACACAGGGGGCCGTCGGGGAGCTGTTTTTT
many	TRBV28	TRBD1	TRBJ1-2	CASSLRTGWTF	TGTGCCAGCAGTTTACGGACAGGGTGGACCTTC
few	TRBV7-9	TRBD1	TRBJ1-5	CASSTWTGEGNQPQHF	TGTGCCAGCAGCACTTGGACAGGTGAAGGCAATCAGCCCCAGCATTTT
few	TRBV5-6	.	TRBJ2-7	CASSLGQVYYEQYF	TGTGCCAGCAGCTTGGGCCAGGTCTACTACGAGCAGTACTTC
few	TRBV27	.	TRBJ2-6	CASSLGGEVGANVLTF	TGTGCCAGCAGTTTAGGGGGCGAGGTTGGGGCCAACGTCCTGACTTTC
few	TRBV29-1	TRBD1	TRBJ2-7	CSVLQGATYEQYF	TGCAGCGTTCTACAGGGGGCGACCTACGAGCAGTACTTC
.	TRBV28	TRBD2	TRBJ2-1	CASSAGLANEQFF	TGTGCCAGCAGTGCCGGACTAGCGAATGAGCAGTTCTTC
few	TRBV20-1	.	TRBJ2-7	CSAKGQAYEQYF	TGCAGTGCAAAAGGACAAGCCTACGAGCAGTACTTC
.	TRBV7-2	TRBD1	TRBJ2-7	CASTPLTGIGVYEQYF	TGTGCCAGCACCCCACTGACAGGGATTGGGGTATACGAGCAGTACTTC
many	TRBV6-2/TRBV6-3	.	TRBJ1-2	CASSYVGDGYGYTF	TGTGCCAGCAGTTACGTCGGGGATGGCTATGGCTACACCTTC
.	TRBV29-1	TRBD1	TRBJ2-2	CSVVGQGLETGELFF	TGCAGCGTTGTCGGACAGGGGCTAGAGACCGGGGAGCTGTTTTTT
.	TRBV29-1	.	TRBJ1-1	CSFLRMNTEAFF	TGCAGCTTCTTACGGATGAACACTGAAGCTTTCTTT
many	TRBV2	.	TRBJ2-7	CASSLNYAGYF	TGTGCCAGCAGTCTAAACTACGCCGGGTACTTC
many	TRBV28	.	TRBJ1-4	CASSRGGGRNEKLFF	TGTGCCAGCTCCCGGGGCGGAGGGAGGAACGAAAAACTGTTTTTT
many	TRBV9	.	TRBJ1-1	CASSLQVDTEAFF	TGTGCCAGCAGCTTACAAGTAGACACTGAAGCTTTCTTT
.	TRBV7-9	.	TRBJ2-7	CASSLGRLGDSYEQYF	TGTGCCAGCAGCTTAGGGAGACTGGGGGATTCCTACGAGCAGTACTTC
.	TRBV7-3	TRBD2	TRBJ2-1	CASSSGTSGAAYNEQFF	TGTGCCAGCAGCTCGGGGACTAGCGGAGCCGCGTACAATGAGCAGTTCTTC
.	TRBV28	TRBD2	TRBJ2-3	CATSGILDTQYF	TGTGCCACTAGCGGGATTCTAGATACGCAGTATTTT
many	TRBV27	TRBD2	TRBJ2-7	CASNLRTSGSYEQYF	TGTGCCAGCAATCTCCGGACTAGCGGGAGTTACGAGCAGTACTTC
many	TRBV28	.	TRBJ2-5	CASSPTALTTETQYF	TGTGCCAGCAGTCCCACAGCCCTGACTACGGAGACCCAGTACTTC
many	TRBV18	.	TRBJ2-5	CASSPSSGGPGETQYF	TGTGCCAGCTCACCTTCCTCTGGGGGACCGGGAGAGACCCAGTACTTC
many	TRBV28	.	TRBJ2-5	CASSQRRPGSTKTQYF	TGTGCCAGCAGTCAAAGAAGACCGGGTTCCACCAAGACCCAGTACTTC
few	TRBV6-2/TRBV6-3	TRBD1	TRBJ1-6	CASSYTRDRVKSPLHF	TGTGCCAGCAGTTACACCCGGGACAGGGTAAAGTCACCCCTCCACTTT
many	TRBV27	.	TRBJ1-2	CASSPGLTFGGYGYTF	TGTGCCAGCAGTCCTGGTTTGACCTTCGGGGGTTATGGCTACACCTTC
.	TRBV11-2	.	TRBJ1-4	CASSSRWGFGGPATNEKLFF	TGTGCCAGCAGCTCCCGGTGGGGTTTCGGGGGGCCGGCAACTAATGAAAAACTGTTTTTT
few	TRBV11-3	TRBD1	TRBJ1-5	CASGLDPDRVGTNQPQHF	TGTGCCAGCGGCTTAGATCCCGACAGGGTTGGGACCAATCAGCCCCAGCATTTT
.	TRBV20-1	.	TRBJ2-6	CSDTRLSGANVLTF	TGCAGTGACACGAGGTTATCTGGGGCCAACGTCCTGACTTTC
many	TRBV12-3/TRBV12-4	TRBD2	TRBJ2-5	CASSSGLAGTVETQYF	TGTGCCAGCAGTTCGGGACTAGCGGGAACGGTCGAGACCCAGTACTTC
.	TRBV19	.	TRBJ1-1	CASSMRGVENTEAFF	TGTGCCAGTAGTATGCGGGGGGTGGAGAACACTGAAGCTTTCTTT
many	TRBV28	.	TRBJ2-5	CASSSSWGLGETQYF	TGTGCCAGCAGTTCCAGCTGGGGGTTGGGAGAGACCCAGTACTTC
.	TRBV30	.	TRBJ1-3	CAWGTTGNTIYF	TGTGCCTGGGGTACCACTGGAAACACCATATATTTT
many	TRBV27	TRBD2	TRBJ2-5	CASSFGGAGGHPETQYF	TGTGCCAGCAGTTTCGGTGGGGCGGGAGGTCATCCGGAGACCCAGTACTTC
few	TRBV3-1	.	TRBJ2-7	CASSQDPFAYGYEQYF	TGTGCCAGCAGCCAAGATCCGTTCGCCTATGGGTACGAGCAGTACTTC
.	TRBV6-1	TRBD2	TRBJ2-3	CASSQLKRLAGELDTQYF	TGTGCCAGCAGTCAACTAAAACGACTAGCGGGAGAATTGGATACGCAGTATTTT
few	TRBV20-1	TRBD2	TRBJ2-5	CSARLAGETQYF	TGCAGTGCTAGACTAGCGGGAGAGACCCAGTACTTC
few	TRBV5-1	.	TRBJ1-2	CASSLTTSLGGYTF	TGCGCCAGCAGCTTGACCACGTCCCTGGGGGGCTACACCTTC
.	TRBV27	TRBD1	TRBJ1-2	CASRLTGAAWGYTF	TGTGCCAGCAGGTTGACAGGGGCCGCGTGGGGCTACACCTTC
many	TRBV28	.	TRBJ2-4	CASSRYDVNIQYF	TGTGCCAGCAGTCGGTACGACGTAAACATTCAGTACTTC
many	TRBV28	.	TRBJ2-3	CASSFVAGTDTQYF	TGTGCCAGCAGTTTCGTGGCAGGTACAGATACGCAGTATTTT
many	TRBV28	.	TRBJ1-5	CASNLLGGGNQPQHF	TGTGCCAGCAACCTGCTCGGGGGGGGAAATCAGCCCCAGCATTTT